The rows below give T cell receptor beta chains drawn from one sample of a study of identifying expanded T cells in peripheral blood. Produced via immunoSEQ multiplex PCR; TCRdb's table is partial and in-frame only. This sample yields under 150,000 clones, of which roughly 90% are seen a single time; 7.5% to 9% belongs to the top ten. Specimen: blood. These receptors originate from a person aged 18 to 70 in good health. Each CDR3 is given with its conserved first and last residue. D genes are given only for firm matches. The listing skips clone size in some rows; elsewhere it reads once, few, many or a size class.

V gene	J gene	D gene	clone size	CDR3 DNA	CDR3 protein
TRBV5-6	TRBJ1-6	TRBD1	.	TGTGCCAGCAGCTCGGACGGGACAGGGGTTTCACCCCTCCACTTT	CASSSDGTGVSPLHF
TRBV30	TRBJ1-1	.	.	TGTGCCTGGAGTTGGGGGGGGCCGAACACTGAAGCTTTCTTT	CAWSWGGPNTEAFF
TRBV11-2	TRBJ1-4	TRBD1	.	TGTGCCAGCAGCCGGGACAGGGTTCTCGGAAAACTGTTTTTT	CASSRDRVLGKLFF
TRBV7-3	TRBJ1-2	.	.	TGTGCCAGCAGCTTAACGAGGGTTAACTATGGCTACACCTTC	CASSLTRVNYGYTF
TRBV28	TRBJ1-5	.	.	TGTGCCAGCAGTTTAAGCAGTAATAGCAATCAGCCCCAGCATTTT	CASSLSSNSNQPQHF
TRBV7-9	TRBJ1-2	.	.	TGTGCCAGCAGCGGAACAGTCAGCTATGGCTACACCTTC	CASSGTVSYGYTF
TRBV2	TRBJ2-7	.	.	TGTGCCAGCAGTGAAGCGGGCTTCTCCTACGAGCAGTACTTC	CASSEAGFSYEQYF
TRBV5-1	TRBJ1-2	.	.	TGCGCCAGCAGCTTACAGGGAACTGACTATGGCTACACCTTC	CASSLQGTDYGYTF
TRBV6-5	TRBJ1-2	.	.	TGTGCCAGCAGTCAAAGGGGGATCGACGGCTACACCTTC	CASSQRGIDGYTF
TRBV5-1	TRBJ2-1	.	.	TGCGCCAGCAGCTTAGTATCTGCGGTCAGCTCCTACAATGAGCAGTTCTTC	CASSLVSAVSSYNEQFF
TRBV9	TRBJ1-3	.	once	TGTGCCAGCAGCGTAGTCCGGACAGACTCTGGAAACACCATATATTTT	CASSVVRTDSGNTIYF
TRBV29-1	TRBJ1-2	TRBD1	.	TGCAGCATAGGGACAGGTGATGGCTACACCTTC	CSIGTGDGYTF
TRBV13	TRBJ2-1	.	once	TGTGCCAGCAGCCCGGGAGTCGGTGAGCAGTTCTTC	CASSPGVGEQFF
TRBV10-3	TRBJ2-3	TRBD1	.	TGTGCCATAGGGACAGGGGAAACAGATACGCAGTATTTT	CAIGTGETDTQYF
TRBV10-2	TRBJ2-1	TRBD2	.	TGCGCCAGCCGAAAGCGGGAGTCGAATCCTGAGCAGTTCTTC	CASRKRESNPEQFF
TRBV28	TRBJ1-2	.	.	TGTGCCAGCACCCTATCGACAGGCATCTATGGCTACACCTTC	CASTLSTGIYGYTF